This TCR beta chain was sequenced for a study of technical replicates of blood from a handful of donors. This clone was recorded once. The CDR3 extends over 17 amino acids. V was clipped by 2 bases and J by 0 bases, with 12 bases between them. Germline V gives CDR1 SGHTS, CDR2 YDEGEE. TCRdb's copy holds only in-frame clones and misses some; the assay was immunoSEQ multiplex PCR. The data contain about 71,000 clones, 70% to 90% of them seen just once; the ten biggest clones take up 4% to 5%. The specimen was PBMCs. The TCR was taken from a human donor in good health. Some clones in this sample may be carry-over from other donors' samples. The genes are TRBV5-8 and TRBJ1-6; D uncertain. The CDR3 coding sequence is TGTGCCAGCAGCTTCTTTTCAACCAGCTCCTATAATTCACCCCTCCACTTT. Translation gives CASSFFSTSSYNSPLHF.